This TCR beta chain stems from a study of T cells after yellow fever vaccination. At the level of the study: Preparation of fractions with low cell numbers was performed using SMART-Seq v4 Ultra Low Input. General study results and limits: Weaker in magnitude, the secondary response showed a faster peak on day 5 versus 15. Abundant clonotypes from the bulk population could get into FACS-sorted repertoires as contaminants.

About this clonotype: As yet, its antigen is unknown.

Germline assignment: CDR1 MNHNS and CDR2 SASEGT. V gave up 3 bases and J gave up 2 bases; unmatched junction bases: 4. This CDR3 region has 15 residues. 5'RACE template switching added a universal primer site and UMIs to TCR cDNA. TCRdb re-analysed the 5' RACE reads in MiXCR, keeping a single row per CDR3 protein. The repertoire consists of hundreds of thousands of distinct CDR3 sequences, with about 12% occurring once and the leading ten covering 2.5% to 4%. The source of this sequence is a young man who received the YFV17D yellow fever vaccine. The V and J genes are TRBV6-1 and TRBJ2-7, with 10 bases matching TRBD1. The sample here was CD4+ T cells sorted from PBMCs, taken 15 days after the yellow fever booster vaccination. CDR3 sequence: CASSDFGTGAYEQYF. Written as DNA, the CDR3 is TGTGCCAGCAGTGATTTCGGGACAGGGGCCTACGAGCAGTACTTC.